This TCR beta chain was sequenced during a study of shared clonotypes between healthy human individuals. Free of recent acute infections or vaccinations, the donors were healthy HIV-negative adults. This CDR3 comprises 14 residues. The germline gives CDR1 SQVTM, CDR2 ANQGSEA. Trimming removed 3 bases at V and 4 bases at J, with 15 bases between. Researchers divided each subset's genomic DNA evenly across several immunoSEQ plates. Only in-frame clones appear in the TCRdb table, and some are missing; sequencing was by immunoSEQ multiplex PCR. The table records a few hundred thousand clones, around 86% of them present only once.

The sample comprised memory CD8+ T cells sorted from blood. Subset given: CD45RO+ cells pooled with CCR7-negative TemRA cells. The rearrangement uses TRBV29-1 and TRBJ1-1, with a weak D call TRBD1 (5 bases). The receptor's source is a man aged 18 to 29 in good health. The CDR3 DNA reads TGCAGCGTTGATGGAGGGGAATCGGGCACTGAAGCTTTCTTT. Protein: CSVDGGESGTEAFF.